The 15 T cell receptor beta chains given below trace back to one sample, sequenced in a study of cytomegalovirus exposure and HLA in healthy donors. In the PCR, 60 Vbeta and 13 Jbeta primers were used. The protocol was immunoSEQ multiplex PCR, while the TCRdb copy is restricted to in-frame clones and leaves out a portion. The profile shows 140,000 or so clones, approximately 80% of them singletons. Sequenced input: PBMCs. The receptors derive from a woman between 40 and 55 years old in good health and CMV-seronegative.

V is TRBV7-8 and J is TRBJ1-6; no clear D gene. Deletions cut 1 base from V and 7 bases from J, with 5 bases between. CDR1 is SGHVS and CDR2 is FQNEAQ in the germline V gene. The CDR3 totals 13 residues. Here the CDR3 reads CASSLGRNSPLHF. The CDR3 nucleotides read TGTGCCAGCAGCTTAGGGCGGAATTCACCCCTCCACTTT.

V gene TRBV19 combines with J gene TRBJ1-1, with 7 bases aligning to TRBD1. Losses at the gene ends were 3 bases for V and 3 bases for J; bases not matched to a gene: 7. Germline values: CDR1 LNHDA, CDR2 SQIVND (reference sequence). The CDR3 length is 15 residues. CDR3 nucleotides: TGTGCCAGTAGTATGAGGGGGCGAAGAGACACTGAAGCTTTCTTT. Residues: CASSMRGRRDTEAFF.

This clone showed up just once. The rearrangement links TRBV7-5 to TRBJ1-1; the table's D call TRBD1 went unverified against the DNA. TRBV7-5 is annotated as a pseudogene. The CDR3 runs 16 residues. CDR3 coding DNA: TGTGTCAGAAGTCGCTCAAGGGGCAGACTGAACACTGAAGCTTTCTTT. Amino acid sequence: CVRSRSRGRLNTEAFF.

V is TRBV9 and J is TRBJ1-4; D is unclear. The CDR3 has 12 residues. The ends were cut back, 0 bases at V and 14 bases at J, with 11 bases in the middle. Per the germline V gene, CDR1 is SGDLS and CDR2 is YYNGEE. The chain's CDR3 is CASSVERGRLFF. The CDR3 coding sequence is TGTGCCAGCAGCGTAGAGAGAGGGAGGCTGTTTTTT.

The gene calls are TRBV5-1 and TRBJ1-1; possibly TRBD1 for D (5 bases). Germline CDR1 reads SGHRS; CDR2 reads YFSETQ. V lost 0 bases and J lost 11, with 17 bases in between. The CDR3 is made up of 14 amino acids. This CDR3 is CASSLAEGSAGAFF. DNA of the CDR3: TGCGCCAGCAGCTTGGCGGAGGGGAGCGCTGGGGCTTTCTTT.

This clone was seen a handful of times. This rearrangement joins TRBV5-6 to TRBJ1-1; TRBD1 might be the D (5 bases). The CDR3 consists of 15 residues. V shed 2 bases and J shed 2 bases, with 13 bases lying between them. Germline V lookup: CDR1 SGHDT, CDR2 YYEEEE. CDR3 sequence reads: CASSFGGVRNTEAFF. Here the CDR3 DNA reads TGTGCCAGCAGCTTCGGGGGGGTCAGAAACACTGAAGCTTTCTTT.

For the CDR3, the DNA is TGTGCCAGTAGTAAAGGGACAGGGGGCCCCCACTTCAATCAGCCCCAGCATTTT. Translated: CASSKGTGGPHFNQPQHF. The chain is built from TRBV19 and TRBJ1-5; 12 positions match TRBD1. In germline, CDR1 is LNHDA, CDR2 SQIVND (reference sequence). The CDR3 covers 18 residues. V lost 4 bases to trimming and J lost 3 bases; unmatched junction nucleotides: 10.

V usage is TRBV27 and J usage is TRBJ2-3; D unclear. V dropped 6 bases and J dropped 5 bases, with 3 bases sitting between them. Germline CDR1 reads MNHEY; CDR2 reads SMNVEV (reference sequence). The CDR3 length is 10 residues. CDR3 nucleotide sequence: TGTGCCAGCAGGCGAGATACGCAGTATTTT. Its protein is CASRRDTQYF.

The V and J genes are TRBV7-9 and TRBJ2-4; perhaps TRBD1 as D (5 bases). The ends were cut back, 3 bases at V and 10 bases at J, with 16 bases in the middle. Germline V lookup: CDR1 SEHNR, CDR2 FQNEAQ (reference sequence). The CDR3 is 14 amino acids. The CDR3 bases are TGTGCCAGCAGCTTCGGCAGGGTTCCATGGATTCAGTACTTC. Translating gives CASSFGRVPWIQYF.

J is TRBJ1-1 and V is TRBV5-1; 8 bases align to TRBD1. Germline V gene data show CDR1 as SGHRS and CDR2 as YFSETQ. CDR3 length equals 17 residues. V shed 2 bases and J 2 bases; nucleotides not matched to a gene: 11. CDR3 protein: CASSLPAGGRVNTEAFF. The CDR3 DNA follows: TGCGCCAGCAGCTTACCGGCAGGGGGCAGGGTAAACACTGAAGCTTTCTTT. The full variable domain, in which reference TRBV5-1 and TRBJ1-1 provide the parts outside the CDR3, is KAGVTQTPRYLIKTRGQQVTLSCSPISGHRSVSWYQQTPGQGLQFLFEYFSETQRNKGNFPGRFSGRQFSNSRSEMNVSTLELGDSALYLCASSLPAGGRVNTEAFFGQGTRLTVV.

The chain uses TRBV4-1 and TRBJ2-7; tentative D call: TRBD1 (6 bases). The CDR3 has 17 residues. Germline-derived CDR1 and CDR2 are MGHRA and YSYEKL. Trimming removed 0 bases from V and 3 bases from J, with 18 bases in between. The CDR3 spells CASSQDKNIGGNYEQYF. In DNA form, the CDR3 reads TGCGCCAGCAGCCAAGATAAGAATATTGGGGGCAACTACGAGCAGTACTTC.

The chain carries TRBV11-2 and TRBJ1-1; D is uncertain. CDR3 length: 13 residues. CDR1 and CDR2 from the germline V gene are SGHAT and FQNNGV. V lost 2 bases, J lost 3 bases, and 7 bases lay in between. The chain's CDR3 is CASSLSGYTEAFF. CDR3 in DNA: TGTGCCAGCAGCTTATCCGGGTACACTGAAGCTTTCTTT.

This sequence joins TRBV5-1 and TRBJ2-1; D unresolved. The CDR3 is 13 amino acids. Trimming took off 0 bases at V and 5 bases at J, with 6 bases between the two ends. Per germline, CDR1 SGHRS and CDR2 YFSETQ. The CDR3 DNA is TGCGCCAGCAGCTTGGATCGGGACAATGAGCAGTTCTTC. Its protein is CASSLDRDNEQFF. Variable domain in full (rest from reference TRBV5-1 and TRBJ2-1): KAGVTQTPRYLIKTRGQQVTLSCSPISGHRSVSWYQQTPGQGLQFLFEYFSETQRNKGNFPGRFSGRQFSNSRSEMNVSTLELGDSALYLCASSLDRDNEQFFGPGTRLTVL.

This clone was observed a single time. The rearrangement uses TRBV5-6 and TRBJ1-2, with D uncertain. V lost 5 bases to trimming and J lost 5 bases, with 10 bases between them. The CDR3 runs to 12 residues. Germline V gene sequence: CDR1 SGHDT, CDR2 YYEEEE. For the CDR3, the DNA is TGTGCCAGCAGTTCGGGGTTTTATGGCTACACCTTC. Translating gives CASSSGFYGYTF. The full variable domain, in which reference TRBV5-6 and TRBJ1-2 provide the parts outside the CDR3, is DAGVTQSPTHLIKTRGQQVTLRCSPKSGHDTVSWYQQALGQGPQFIFQYYEEEERQRGNFPDRFSGHQFPNYSSELNVNALLLGDSALYLCASSSGFYGYTFGSGTRLTVV.

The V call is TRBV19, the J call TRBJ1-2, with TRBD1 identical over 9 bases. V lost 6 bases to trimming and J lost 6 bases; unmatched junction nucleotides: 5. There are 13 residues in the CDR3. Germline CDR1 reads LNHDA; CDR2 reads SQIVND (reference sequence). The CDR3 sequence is CASRRDRADGYTF. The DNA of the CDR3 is TGTGCCAGTAGACGGGACAGGGCGGATGGCTACACCTTC.